One T cell receptor (beta chain) is described in this entry. This entry is derived from a study of blood T cell repertoires in COVID-19. As processed by the authors: Estimates of nucleated cell counts were drawn from the amplification of reference gene primers. Assay: immunoSEQ multiplex PCR; the TCRdb copy retains only in-frame clones and omits some. Clone size and V and J calls were adopted from that table, with D and trimming inferred from the DNA. The repertoire holds tens of thousands of clones, with 65% to 90% as singletons. The CDR3 spans 15 residues. Looked up from germline, CDR1 is LNHNV and CDR2 is YYDKDF (reference sequence). V shed 5 bases and J shed 0 bases, with 10 bases lying between them.

This TCR was recovered from a man aged 50-60 years with active COVID-19. The chain couples TRBV15 to TRBJ1-4; a possible D gene is TRBD1 (5 bases). Sequencing was performed on peripheral blood. CDR3 in amino acids: CATSPDRATNEKLFF. DNA for the CDR3: TGTGCCACCAGCCCCGACAGAGCAACTAATGAAAAACTGTTTTTT.